Here is one T cell receptor (beta chain) with its context. This clonotype has a handful of counts. Its antigen specificity is not known. Nothing much larger sits one base from this clone, and base qualities are not available. The germline V gene yields MDHEN for CDR1 and SYDVKM for CDR2. From the cysteine up to the phenylalanine, the CDR3 has a length of 15 residues. The DNA shown is the 45-base CDR3, in frame from base 1. Relative to germline, V is 7 bases shorter and J is 1 base shorter, with 15 bases between their ends. Hyperthyroidism patients were newly diagnosed, had a disease duration of under 2 months, and were aged 18 to 65 years. Patients with uncontrolled infections, other autoimmune diseases, pregnancy or lactation were excluded. Diagnoses were established on the basis of clinical symptoms, serum thyroxine and TRAb, thyroid ultrasound, and orbital computed tomography. For progressor patients, blood was drawn at the first diagnosis of hyperthyroidism, before any ophthalmopathy symptoms had appeared. Ficoll-Paque density gradient centrifugation was used to isolate PBMCs from 8.5 to 10 ml of fresh peripheral blood. Progressor patients were defined as those initially diagnosed with Graves' hyperthyroidism in whom ophthalmopathy developed during follow-up. Total RNA was extracted using Trizol reagent, and RNA quality was assessed on an Agilent 2100 Bioanalyzer.

Amplification of TCR beta CDR3 regions was carried out from RNA transcripts. A first-round RT-PCR of the TCR CDR3 used the HTBI primer set with the Qiagen OneStep RT-PCR kit. A second multiplex PCR round built the libraries, followed by size selection and purification. Sequencing of the libraries was done on an Illumina HiSeq2000 using paired-end 100 bp reads. The original methods were these. Raw data were processed with SOAPnuke, discarding reads with adapters, uncalled bases, mean Phred below 15, or no exact constant-primer or identifier match. High-quality paired reads were merged with COPE v1.2.5, and unique nucleotide sequences were defined as clonotypes. MiTCR v1.1 was used to align the clonotypes against IMGT TRBV, TRBD and TRBJ reference segments. Only V-J combinations with frequency above 0.0001, covering 99% to 99.2% of repertoires, were analysed. A TCS score was defined as the ratio between F50 (clonal expansion) and ExV (chaos), using BLOSUM62-based TCRdist between CDR3 peptides within each V-J. Welch's t-statistics and random forest reduced around 510 V-J features to 13, which were used in a naive Bayes classifier (R e1071). TCRdb reprocessed the public reads (quality trimming at Q25 with fastp, clone calling with MiXCR) and kept in-frame beta chains. Rows with a matching CDR3 protein are joined into one entry that keeps the most common DNA and genes. The V and J calls come from TCRdb's annotation, not from the publication. Within this sample are around 280,000 distinct CDR3 sequences, with 13% of them counted one time only. The ten most abundant clones make up 7.5% to 8% of the sample.

The data are from a study of T cells in Graves' hyperthyroidism and ophthalmopathy (dated by TCRdb to about 2019). At the level of the whole study: Peripheral blood was sampled at the time of initial diagnosis, prior to any treatment. A discovery cohort of fewer than 110 patients, 43 with Graves' ophthalmopathy and about 60 with stable Graves' hyperthyroidism, was used to find distinguishing TCR V-J signatures. Whether ophthalmopathy could be predicted prospectively was tested in an independent validation cohort made up of roughly 19 hyperthyroidism patients plus 17 patients who later progressed to ophthalmopathy. The 100 or so discovery patients were randomly split 7:3 into training and test sets. In more than 5 Graves' hyperthyroidism patients, the study also compared T-cell repertoires from thyroid tissue with T-cell repertoires from blood. After sampling, hyperthyroidism patients received methimazole starting at 30 mg daily, and ophthalmopathy patients received high-dose intravenous methylprednisolone. According to the paper, TCR Vbeta CDR3 sequencing was carried out on 135 peripheral blood samples, which came from under 50 ophthalmopathy, around 74 hyperthyroidism and approximately 17 progressor patients. General conclusions and limits of the study: Blood samples also contained most of the expanded thyroid clonotypes (frequency above 0.001), which suggests that blood repertoires may reflect thyroid immune responses. A model built on a 13 V-J signature distinguished ophthalmopathy from stable hyperthyroidism, reaching around 90% sensitivity and under 84% specificity in cross-validation and 80%/75% in testing. No statistical method was used to fix the sample size in advance, and group allocation was not hidden from the investigators. In validation, the model predicted progression to ophthalmopathy a median of roughly 6.2 months before onset, with about 71% sensitivity and 72.22% specificity.

Sequenced sample: blood. The TCR originated in a woman under 40 with Graves' hyperthyroidism that later progressed to Graves' ophthalmopathy. In this chain, TRBV28 is recombined with TRBJ2-3, with the D gene uncertain. Read as DNA, the sequence is TGTGCCAGCATCTCGGCTGCCAGCGGCACAGATACGCAGTATTTT. It encodes CASISAASGTDTQYF.